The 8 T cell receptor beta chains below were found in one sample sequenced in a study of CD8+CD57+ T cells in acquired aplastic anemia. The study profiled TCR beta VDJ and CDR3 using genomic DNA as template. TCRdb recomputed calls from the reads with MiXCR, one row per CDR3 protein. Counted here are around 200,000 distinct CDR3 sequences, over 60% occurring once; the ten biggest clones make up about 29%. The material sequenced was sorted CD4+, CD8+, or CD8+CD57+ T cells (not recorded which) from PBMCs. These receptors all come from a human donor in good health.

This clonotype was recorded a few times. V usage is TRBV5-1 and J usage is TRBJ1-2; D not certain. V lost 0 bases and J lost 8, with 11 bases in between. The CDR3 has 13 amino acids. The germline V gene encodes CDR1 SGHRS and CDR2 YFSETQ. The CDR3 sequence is CASSLAVSEGYTF. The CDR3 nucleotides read TGCGCCAGCAGCTTGGCCGTTTCGGAGGGCTACACCTTC.

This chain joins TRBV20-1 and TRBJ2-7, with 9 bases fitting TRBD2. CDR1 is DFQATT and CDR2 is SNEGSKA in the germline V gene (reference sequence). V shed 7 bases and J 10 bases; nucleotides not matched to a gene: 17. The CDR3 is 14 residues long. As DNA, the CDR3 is TGCAGTGTAAAAGTGGGAGGGCTAGCGGGGATACAGTACTTC. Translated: CSVKVGGLAGIQYF.

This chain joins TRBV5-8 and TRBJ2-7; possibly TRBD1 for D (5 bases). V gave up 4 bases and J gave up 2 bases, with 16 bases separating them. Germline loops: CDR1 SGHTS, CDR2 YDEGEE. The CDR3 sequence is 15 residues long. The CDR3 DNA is TGTGCCAGCAGCCACACCTCTCAGGGTACCTACGAGCAGTACTTC. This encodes CASSHTSQGTYEQYF. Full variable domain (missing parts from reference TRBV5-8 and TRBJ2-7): EAGVTQSPTHLIKTRGQQATLRCSPISGHTSVYWYQQALGLGLQFLLWYDEGEERNRGNFPPRFSGRQFPNYSSELNVNALELEDSALYLCASSHTSQGTYEQYFGPGTRLTVT.

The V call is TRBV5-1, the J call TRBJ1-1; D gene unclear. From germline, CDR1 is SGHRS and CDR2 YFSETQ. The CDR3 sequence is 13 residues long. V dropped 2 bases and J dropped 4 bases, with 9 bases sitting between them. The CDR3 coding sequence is TGCGCCAGCAGCTTATGGTCAGGCACTGAAGCTTTCTTT. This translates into CASSLWSGTEAFF.

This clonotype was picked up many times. The CDR3 loop is CASSPWTRGDTQYF. The CDR3 coding sequence is TGCGCCAGCAGCCCGTGGACTAGGGGCGATACGCAGTATTTT. The rearrangement joins TRBV5-1 to TRBJ2-3; 7 bases align to TRBD2. This CDR3 has 14 residues. V trimming: 4 bases; J trimming: 6 bases; junction bases outside the gene matches: 8. The germline gives CDR1 SGHRS, CDR2 YFSETQ.

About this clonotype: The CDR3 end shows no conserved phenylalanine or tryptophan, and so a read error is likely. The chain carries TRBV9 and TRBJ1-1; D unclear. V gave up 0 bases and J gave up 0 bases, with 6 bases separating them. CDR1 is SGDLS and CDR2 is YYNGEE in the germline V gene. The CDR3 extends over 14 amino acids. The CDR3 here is CASSVADMNTEAFC. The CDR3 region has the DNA TGTGCCAGCAGCGTAGCAGACATGAACACTGAAGCTTTCTGT.

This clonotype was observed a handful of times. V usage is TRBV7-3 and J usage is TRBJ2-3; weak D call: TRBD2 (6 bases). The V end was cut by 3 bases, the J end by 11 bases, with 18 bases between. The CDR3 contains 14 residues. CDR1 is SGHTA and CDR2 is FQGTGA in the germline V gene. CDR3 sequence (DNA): TGTGCCAGCAGCTTCGGGGACGGGAGCAATGAGCAGTATTTT. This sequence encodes CASSFGDGSNEQYF. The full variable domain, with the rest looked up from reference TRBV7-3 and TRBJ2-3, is GAGVSQTPSNKVTEKGKYVELRCDPISGHTALYWYRQSLGQGPEFLIYFQGTGAADDSGLPNDRFFAVRPEGSVSTLKIQRTERGDSAVYLCASSFGDGSNEQYFGPGTRLTVL.

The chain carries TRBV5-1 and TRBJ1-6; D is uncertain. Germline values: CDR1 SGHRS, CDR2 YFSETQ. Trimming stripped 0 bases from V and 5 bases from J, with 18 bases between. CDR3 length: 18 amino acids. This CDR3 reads CASSLEPLNPGNNSPLHF. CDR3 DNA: TGCGCCAGCAGCTTGGAGCCTCTTAACCCAGGAAATAATTCACCCCTCCACTTT.